The next 29 T cell receptor beta chains were all read from a single sample in a study of blood T cells in healthy people across ages. The second PCR ran roughly 6 to 12 cycles with a sample-barcoded 5' primer and J-beta primers. TCRdb re-called the 5' RACE reads through MiXCR, storing one row per CDR3 protein. The sample carries around 800,000 distinct CDR3 sequences, around 25% recorded once. This sample also appeared in a second study, on T cells of mothers and their children.

The sequencing input was blood. These TCRs come from a boy between 10 and 17 years old in good health.

In its sample, this clonotype was seen a few times. CDR3 residues: CASSSSGRGLYNEQFF. In nucleotides, the CDR3 is TGTGCCAGCAGCTCCTCCGGGCGGGGCCTTTACAATGAGCAGTTCTTC. V usage is TRBV7-9 and J usage is TRBJ2-1; a possible D gene is TRBD2 (6 bases). Germline CDR1 is SEHNR and CDR2 is FQNEAQ (reference sequence). This CDR3 has 16 residues. Between the trimmed V and J ends, which lost 4 bases and 4 bases, there was a span of 17 bases. Full variable domain (missing parts from reference TRBV7-9 and TRBJ2-1): DTGVSQNPRHKITKRGQNVTFRCDPISEHNRLYWYRQTLGQGPEFLTYFQNEAQLEKSRLLSDRFSAERPKGSFSTLEIQRTEQGDSAMYLCASSSSGRGLYNEQFFGPGTRLTVL.

The chain links TRBV5-1 to TRBJ2-5; D is undetermined. V lost 0 bases and J lost 4, with 13 bases in between. There are 15 residues in the CDR3. Germline loops: CDR1 SGHRS, CDR2 YFSETQ. CDR3 loop: CASSLEQSVRETQYF. The CDR3 nucleotides are TGCGCCAGCAGCTTGGAACAGTCTGTTCGAGAGACCCAGTACTTC.

This clonotype was seen more than once but under ten times. The chain links TRBV5-1 to TRBJ2-1; D perhaps matches TRBD2 (5 bases). The length of the CDR3 is 17 residues. Trimming took off 2 bases at V and 4 bases at J, with 19 bases between the two ends. CDR1 and CDR2 (germline): SGHRS, YFSETQ. CDR3 nucleotides: TGCGCCAGCAGCTTCGGACTTTTGACGGGAAGTTACAATGAGCAGTTCTTC. It specifies CASSFGLLTGSYNEQFF.

This clonotype was seen just once. The CDR3 DNA sequence: TGTGCCAGCAGCACCACGGACAGGGCCCCTCTAGACGAGCAGTACTTC. Translation: CASSTTDRAPLDEQYF. The V and J genes are TRBV7-9 and TRBJ2-7, with TRBD1 matching 8 bases. Germline trimming cut 5 bases from V and 5 bases from J; bases unmatched to any gene: 14. CDR3 length: 16 residues. The V gene's germline CDR1 is SEHNR and CDR2 FQNEAQ (reference sequence).

The V and J genes are TRBV12-3 or TRBV12-4 and TRBJ2-2, with D unclear. Deletions cut 6 bases from V and 0 bases from J, with 8 bases between. The CDR3 runs to 14 residues. As DNA, the CDR3 is TGTGCCAGCAGGTGGGATTCGAACACCGGGGAGCTGTTTTTT. This sequence encodes CASRWDSNTGELFF.

The chain couples TRBV6-6 to TRBJ1-4, with a tentative D call TRBD1 (5 bases). CDR1 is MNHNY, CDR2 SVGAGI, per germline (reference sequence). V lost 2 bases to trimming and J lost 3 bases, with 13 bases between them. CDR3 length: 16 residues. CDR3 in amino acids: CASSYGRGAANEKLFF. DNA for the CDR3: TGTGCCAGCAGTTACGGGAGGGGAGCGGCTAATGAAAAACTGTTTTTT.

This chain uses TRBV5-1 with TRBJ2-1, with TRBD1 as a possible D gene (6 bases). Trimming removed 6 bases from V and 6 bases from J, with 19 bases in between. Germline assignment: CDR1 SGHRS and CDR2 YFSETQ. There are 15 residues in the CDR3. The CDR3 nucleotides are TGCGCCAGCACCGCTTCCCTACAGGGAAGCAATGAGCAGTTCTTC. Translated: CASTASLQGSNEQFF.

This clonotype was detected a few times. CDR3 in amino acids: CASSSPEQYF. The CDR3 DNA is TGTGCCAGCAGTAGCCCCGAGCAGTACTTC. This chain uses TRBV6-1 with TRBJ2-7; D gene ambiguous. With 5 bases removed from V and 6 bases from J, the gap between germline ends came to 5 bases. Germline CDR1 is MNHNS and CDR2 is SASEGT. CDR3 length equals 10 residues.

V is TRBV25-1 and J is TRBJ1-2; the D gene is possibly TRBD1 (5 bases). This CDR3 is built from 13 residues. V was trimmed by 5 bases and J by 8 bases, leaving 15 bases between them. CDR1 is MGHDK, CDR2 SYGVNS, per germline. The CDR3 region has the DNA TGTGCCAGCAGTCAACCTGGGACTAAGGGCTACACCTTC. This gives the protein CASSQPGTKGYTF.

For the CDR3, the DNA is TGTGCCTGGAGATTCTTCACGGGGGACCCCTTCTACAATGAGCAGTTCTTC. This encodes CAWRFFTGDPFYNEQFF. The chain carries TRBV30 and TRBJ2-1; perhaps TRBD2 as D (6 bases). V lost 3 bases and J 3 bases, leaving 21 bases between the germline ends. This CDR3 is built from 17 residues. Germline V gene lookup returns CDR1 GTSNPN and CDR2 SVGIG (reference sequence).

The chain employs TRBV7-9 and TRBJ2-7, with 7 bases identical to TRBD2. Germline V gene data show CDR1 as SEHNR and CDR2 as FQNEAQ (reference sequence). The J segment lost 3 bases and the V segment lost 5 bases, leaving 4 bases of the junction unmatched. CDR3 length: 13 amino acids. The CDR3 DNA sequence: TGTGCCAGCAGCAAAAGCGGGATCTACGAGCAGTACTTC. Its protein is CASSKSGIYEQYF.

In this sample, this clonotype turned up a few times. J is TRBJ1-2 and V is TRBV3-1; D not certain. CDR3 size: 13 residues. Germline lookup yields CDR1 LGHDT and CDR2 YNNKEL (reference sequence). The V end lost 1 base, the J end lost 4 bases, and 7 bases lay between the germline ends. The CDR3 bases are TGTGCCAGCAGCCAAGCGGGCGGCTATGGCTACACCTTC. Amino acids: CASSQAGGYGYTF. The entire variable domain, with the rest obtained from reference TRBV3-1 and TRBJ1-2, is as follows: DTAVSQTPKYLVTQMGNDKSIKCEQNLGHDTMYWYKQDSKKFLKIMFSYNNKELIINETVPNRFSPKSPDKAHLNLHINSLELGDSAVYFCASSQAGGYGYTFGSGTRLTVV.

The V gene is TRBV14, the J gene TRBJ2-4; TRBD2 matches 8 bases. The J segment lost 7 bases and the V segment lost 4 bases, leaving 6 bases of the junction unmatched. The CDR3 extends over 14 amino acids. CDR1 and CDR2 from the germline V gene are SGHDN and FVKESK. This CDR3 reads CASSPTGGLNIQYF. CDR3 in DNA: TGTGCCAGCAGCCCGACGGGAGGGCTCAACATTCAGTACTTC.

This chain links TRBV18 with TRBJ2-5; D is undetermined. CDR1 is KGHSH, CDR2 LQKENI, per germline. V was trimmed by 3 bases and J by 1 base, leaving 9 bases between them. CDR3 length: 14 amino acids. The CDR3 nucleotides are TGTGCCAGCTCACCCATGGGGTCCCAAGAGACCCAGTACTTC. Translating it yields CASSPMGSQETQYF.

A few counts support this clonotype. The chain is built from TRBV5-1 and TRBJ2-5, with D tentatively TRBD2 (6 bases). CDR1 is SGHRS and CDR2 is YFSETQ in the germline V gene. V lost 0 bases and J lost 3, with 12 bases in between. The CDR3 spans 15 residues. The CDR3 spells CASSLGGGGKETQYF. The DNA for the CDR3 is TGCGCCAGCAGCTTGGGAGGAGGAGGGAAAGAGACCCAGTACTTC. Together with reference TRBV5-1 and TRBJ2-5, the CDR3 gives the full variable domain: KAGVTQTPRYLIKTRGQQVTLSCSPISGHRSVSWYQQTPGQGLQFLFEYFSETQRNKGNFPGRFSGRQFSNSRSEMNVSTLELGDSALYLCASSLGGGGKETQYFGPGTRLLVL.

The genes are TRBV10-3 and TRBJ1-1, with D perhaps matching TRBD1 (6 bases). The germline V gene encodes CDR1 ENHRY and CDR2 SYGVKD. Trimming took off 4 bases at V and 2 bases at J, with 11 bases between the two ends. This CDR3 is 14 amino acids long. CDR3 nucleotides: TGTGCCATCAGTGGAGGGGGGGGTAACACTGAAGCTTTCTTT. This sequence encodes CAISGGGGNTEAFF.

The gene calls are TRBV4-2 and TRBJ2-5; possibly TRBD1 or TRBD2 for D (5 bases each). With the DNA end fitting TRBJ2-7 better, the J assignment may be wrong. This CDR3 region has 18 residues. The germline CDR1 and CDR2 sequences are LGHNA and YNFKEQ. The CDR3 spells CASSQDRPGTQRAYEQYF. CDR3 nucleotide sequence: TGTGCCAGCAGCCAAGATCGCCCGGGGACCCAGAGGGCCTACGAGCAGTACTTC.

V is TRBV7-3 and J is TRBJ2-3, with TRBD2 identical over 9 bases. The J segment lost 6 bases and the V segment lost 2 bases, leaving 9 bases of the junction unmatched. Looked up from germline, CDR1 is SGHTA and CDR2 is FQGTGA. There are 16 residues in the CDR3. The CDR3, as DNA: TGTGCCAGCAGCTTAGTTGCGGGGGGGAGCGCGGATACGCAGTATTTT. This gives the protein CASSLVAGGSADTQYF.

This clonotype was counted only a few times. The rearrangement joins TRBV20-1 to TRBJ2-7; 8 bases agree with TRBD1. This CDR3 contains 15 residues. Per germline, CDR1 DFQATT and CDR2 SNEGSKA (reference sequence). Germline trimming cut 6 bases from V and 3 bases from J; bases unmatched to any gene: 13. The CDR3 sequence is CSAKSSTGANYEQYF. The CDR3 nucleotides read TGCAGTGCCAAATCCTCGACAGGGGCCAACTACGAGCAGTACTTC.

This clonotype was seen only a few times. The DNA of the CDR3 is TGTGCCATCAAAGGGAACACTGAAGCTTTCTTT. This sequence encodes CAIKGNTEAFF. V gene TRBV10-3 combines with J gene TRBJ1-1; D is unclear. The germline V gene has CDR1 ENHRY and CDR2 SYGVKD. The CDR3 spans 11 residues. Trimming pared 7 bases from V and 1 base from J, leaving 4 bases between.

In its sample, this clonotype was seen a few times. The chain has TRBV5-1 and TRBJ1-2; D is unresolved. The CDR3 sequence is 15 residues long. Trimming pared 6 bases from V and 3 bases from J, leaving 18 bases between. Per the germline V gene, CDR1 is SGHRS and CDR2 is YFSETQ. CDR3 in amino acids: CASTPFLGEDYGYTF. In nucleotides, the CDR3 is TGCGCCAGCACCCCTTTTCTCGGGGAAGACTATGGCTACACCTTC.

The chain uses TRBV25-1 and TRBJ2-1; the D is unclear. Near its end, the DNA agrees better with TRBJ2-5, so the J call may be wrong. The CDR3 is made up of 13 amino acids. From germline, CDR1 is MGHDK and CDR2 SYGVNS. CDR3 nucleotides: TGTGCCAGCAGTGAATATTTGAGGGAGACCCAGTACTTC. It yields the protein CASSEYLRETQYF.

In its sample, this clonotype was seen a few times. The gene calls are TRBV6-2 or TRBV6-3 and TRBJ1-6; D is unclear. Germline loops: CDR1 MNHEY, CDR2 SVGEGT. Trimming cost V 4 bases and J 4 bases, with 8 bases left between them. The CDR3 length is 14 residues. In DNA, the CDR3 is TGTGCCAGCAGTTCGAACAGATATAATTCACCCCTCCACTTT. Translating gives CASSSNRYNSPLHF.

The genes are TRBV18 and TRBJ1-6; D gene ambiguous. Germline CDR1 is KGHSH and CDR2 is LQKENI. This CDR3 contains 13 residues. V shed 3 bases and J shed 5 bases, with 5 bases lying between them. As DNA, the CDR3 is TGTGCCAGCTCACCCCGGGATAATTCACCCCTCCACTTT. Its protein product is CASSPRDNSPLHF. Drawing the rest from reference TRBV18 and TRBJ1-6, the complete variable domain is NAGVMQNPRHLVRRRGQEARLRCSPMKGHSHVYWYRQLPEEGLKFMVYLQKENIIDESGMPKERFSAEFPKEGPSILRIQQVVRGDSAAYFCASSPRDNSPLHFGNGTRLTVT.

The sample holds a few counts of this clonotype. This rearrangement joins TRBV11-2 to TRBJ1-4; the match to TRBD1 covers 7 bases. The CDR3 sequence is 16 residues long. V was pared by 5 bases and J by 4 bases, with 10 bases of the junction left unmatched. CDR1 and CDR2 (germline): SGHAT, FQNNGV. CDR3 amino acids: CASSLYLQGINEKLFF. The CDR3 coding sequence is TGTGCCAGCAGCCTTTACCTACAGGGGATTAATGAAAAACTGTTTTTT.

The genes are TRBV29-1 and TRBJ1-1; unclear D gene. Trimming removed 6 bases from V and 1 base from J, with 12 bases in between. CDR1 and CDR2 (germline): SQVTM, ANQGSEA. The CDR3 is 13 residues long. The DNA of the CDR3 is TGCAGCGTCGCGGAGGTTCGGAACACTGAAGCTTTCTTT. Translated: CSVAEVRNTEAFF.

This rearrangement joins TRBV6-6 to TRBJ2-3, with 14 bases fitting TRBD2. The CDR3 covers 17 residues. Germline trimming cut 1 base from V and 4 bases from J; bases unmatched to any gene: 4. Germline V CDR1 and CDR2: MNHNY, SVGAGI (reference sequence). The CDR3: CASSYLGTSGGADTQYF. The DNA for the CDR3 is TGTGCCAGCAGTTACTTAGGGACTAGCGGGGGCGCAGATACGCAGTATTTT.

Note on this clonotype: Its ends do not fully match the called genes, so a read error is possible. The CDR3: CASLGTGHYNEQLF. Here the CDR3 DNA reads TGCGCCAGCCTCGGGACAGGGCACTACAATGAGCAGCTCTTC. The chain is built from TRBV5-1 and TRBJ2-1, with 9 bases aligning to TRBD1. CDR1 is SGHRS and CDR2 is YFSETQ in the germline V gene. This CDR3 is 14 amino acids long.

This clonotype showed up just a few times. V usage is TRBV3-1 and J usage is TRBJ2-5, with D possibly matching TRBD1 (6 bases). Germline V gives CDR1 LGHDT, CDR2 YNNKEL (reference sequence). V was clipped by 4 bases and J by 5 bases, with 17 bases between them. This CDR3 comprises 15 residues. Here the CDR3 DNA reads TGTGCCAGCAGCCCCACCAGGGGCGTGCGGGAGACCCAGTACTTC. Protein: CASSPTRGVRETQYF.